This T cell receptor (beta chain) originates from a study of CD8 T cells in ankylosing spondylitis. The germline V gene encodes CDR1 SGHKS and CDR2 YYEKEE (reference sequence). The CDR3 loop spans 14 amino acids. Trimming took off 3 bases at V and 6 bases at J, with 15 bases between the two ends. MiXCR, run by TCRdb on the 5' RACE reads, gives a single entry per CDR3 protein. Among nearly 350,000 distinct CDR3 sequences listed, roughly 15% were seen once. The study, taken as a whole, reports: Matched ankylosing spondylitis synovial fluid reportedly contained a significantly enriched population of disease-linked clones.

As concerns this clonotype: Its antigen is unidentified.

Sequencing was performed on blood, either unsorted or a sorted T cell fraction (not recorded which). The chain carries TRBV5-5 and TRBJ1-2; D unresolved. The receptor was isolated from a male donor with ankylosing spondylitis or in good health (not recorded which). The CDR3 coding sequence is TGTGCCAGCAGCTCCGAGCGGCTCCTGGATGGCTACACCTTC. Translating gives CASSSERLLDGYTF.